This passage covers 6 T cell receptor beta chains from one sample sequenced in a study of T-cell reconstitution after alpha-beta-depleted transplantation in children. Researchers prepared the TCRbeta library using unique molecular identifiers, the study reports. TCRdb reprocessed the PCR reads via MiXCR and lists one record per CDR3 protein. The sample lists around 300,000 distinct CDR3 sequences, 20% to 30% occurring once. This specimen consisted of PBMCs, mostly from graft donor cells, obtained 180 days after TCRalphabeta/CD19-depleted stem cell transplant. The receptors were gathered from a male patient between 5 and 17 years old who had a stem cell transplant for acute lymphoblastic leukemia, so the T cells may come from the graft donor.

The chain uses TRBV7-9 and TRBJ2-1; 7 nucleotides match TRBD2. This CDR3 spans 15 amino acids. V gave up 6 bases and J gave up 7 bases; unmatched junction bases: 12. Germline assignment: CDR1 SEHNR and CDR2 FQNEAQ (reference sequence). The CDR3, as DNA: TGTGCCAGCAGTCTCAAGCGGGGCCTAACGAATGAGCAGTTCTTC. It codes for CASSLKRGLTNEQFF.

The rearrangement joins TRBV11-2 to TRBJ2-1, with 10 nucleotides matching TRBD2. V lost 5 bases to trimming and J lost 8 bases; unmatched junction nucleotides: 9. Germline loops: CDR1 SGHAT, CDR2 FQNNGV. This CDR3 is 15 amino acids long. The CDR3 region has the DNA TGTGCCAGCAGCCGCATAGCGGGAGGCCAAGATGAGCAGTTCTTC. This encodes CASSRIAGGQDEQFF.

This clonotype was detected only a few times. V gene TRBV7-9 combines with J gene TRBJ1-4, with TRBD1 matching over 9 bases. Germline-derived CDR1 and CDR2 are SEHNR and FQNEAQ (reference sequence). The CDR3 runs to 17 residues. V lost 0 bases, J lost 8 bases, and 10 bases stayed unmatched. The CDR3, as DNA: TGTGCCAGCAGCTTAGCTGCGATCAGGACAGGGGAAGAAAAACTGTTTTTT. It specifies CASSLAAIRTGEEKLFF.

This clonotype appeared once. This chain uses TRBV20-1 with TRBJ2-5; 7 bases are a match to TRBD1. The junction had 6 bases not matched to a gene; V was cut back by 6 bases and J by 2 bases. The germline V gene has CDR1 DFQATT and CDR2 SNEGSKA (reference sequence). The CDR3 runs 13 residues. CDR3 loop: CSAASDRQETQYF. The CDR3 bases are TGCAGTGCAGCCTCGGACAGGCAAGAGACCCAGTACTTC.

The chain is built from TRBV20-1 and TRBJ2-3; 8 nucleotides match TRBD2. Unmatched junction bases numbered 4, after V lost 4 bases and J lost 1 base. The CDR3 contains 14 residues. CDR1 is DFQATT, CDR2 SNEGSKA, per germline (reference sequence). In DNA form, the CDR3 reads TGCAGTGCTACCGGGACTAGTCGCACAGATACGCAGTATTTT. It codes for CSATGTSRTDTQYF.

This clonotype was seen a few times. The chain joins TRBV6-6 to TRBJ2-5, with a weak D call TRBD1 (5 bases). The V end lost 7 bases, the J end lost 7 bases, and 7 bases lay between the germline ends. Germline CDR1 and CDR2: MNHNY and SVGAGI (reference sequence). The CDR3 extends over 10 amino acids. CDR3 loop: CASKGLTQYF. The DNA of the CDR3 is TGTGCCAGCAAGGGGCTGACCCAGTACTTC.